Listed here are 23 T cell receptor beta chains from one sample, sequenced in a study of cytomegalovirus exposure and HLA in healthy donors. With 60 Vbeta and 13 Jbeta primers, the PCR was carried out. Profiled with immunoSEQ multiplex PCR; TCRdb holds only in-frame clones, not every one. Of 100,000 or so clones in the sample, around three quarters were seen once. The material sequenced was PBMCs. The receptors here all came from a man over 45 in good health and CMV-seropositive.

V is TRBV5-6 and J is TRBJ2-7; 10 bases map to TRBD1. Germline CDR1 SGHDT, CDR2 YYEEEE. The CDR3 length is 15 residues. J gave up 3 bases and V 4 bases, and 7 bases lay outside the gene matches. CDR3 sequence: CASSGTGTGVYEQYF. Here the CDR3 DNA reads TGTGCCAGCAGCGGTACCGGGACAGGGGTCTACGAGCAGTACTTC.

The chain combines TRBV7-8 with TRBJ2-2; TRBD2 agrees at 12 bases. CDR1 is SGHVS, CDR2 FQNEAQ, per germline. Germline trimming cut 5 bases from V and 5 bases from J; bases unmatched to any gene: 12. The CDR3 is 18 amino acids. The CDR3 region is CASSPSPWTSGITGELFF. CDR3 sequence (DNA): TGTGCCAGCAGCCCCTCTCCTTGGACTAGCGGGATTACCGGGGAGCTGTTTTTT.

The rearrangement joins TRBV12-5 to TRBJ1-3; D is undetermined. V gave up 5 bases and J gave up 9 bases, with 11 bases separating them. Germline values: CDR1 LGHNT, CDR2 FRNRAP. The CDR3 consists of 12 residues. The CDR3 DNA reads TGTGCTAGTGGTCAACCGGGATCCACCATATATTTT. It codes for CASGQPGSTIYF. The whole variable domain, remainder taken from reference TRBV12-5 and TRBJ1-3, is DARVTQTPRHKVTEMGQEVTMRCQPILGHNTVFWYRQTMMQGLELLAYFRNRAPLDDSGMPKDRFSAEMPDATLATLKIQPSEPRDSAVYFCASGQPGSTIYFGEGSWLTVV.

The chain joins TRBV5-1 to TRBJ1-1, with TRBD1 matching 7 bases. This CDR3 contains 14 residues. CDR1 is SGHRS, CDR2 YFSETQ, per germline. The V and J ends lost 0 bases and 5 bases, in that order; junction bases with no gene match: 4. CDR3 loop: CASSLEQGSTEAFF. CDR3 in DNA: TGCGCCAGCAGCTTGGAACAGGGGTCAACTGAAGCTTTCTTT.

The V call is TRBV18, the J call TRBJ2-3, with 8 positions matching TRBD2. CDR3 length: 14 residues. V lost 2 bases to trimming and J lost 6 bases; unmatched junction nucleotides: 4. From germline, CDR1 is KGHSH and CDR2 LQKENI. The DNA for the CDR3 is TGTGCCAGCTCACCAAATAGCGGGAAGGATACGCAGTATTTT. This sequence encodes CASSPNSGKDTQYF.

This chain links TRBV9 with TRBJ2-1, with TRBD2 matching over 8 bases. The length of the CDR3 is 16 residues. V lost 2 bases to trimming and J lost 0 bases; unmatched junction nucleotides: 4. Looked up from germline, CDR1 is SGDLS and CDR2 is YYNGEE. CDR3 protein: CASSVTGGSSYNEQFF. The CDR3 DNA sequence: TGTGCCAGCAGCGTCACGGGGGGGAGCTCCTACAATGAGCAGTTCTTC.

This rearrangement joins TRBV28 to TRBJ2-7, with D maybe TRBD2 (6 bases). This CDR3 contains 15 residues. Trimming left V 2 bases short and J 1 base short, with 12 bases between. Germline loops: CDR1 MDHEN, CDR2 SYDVKM. The CDR3 spells CASSLRTSWSYEQYF. CDR3 nucleotides: TGTGCCAGCAGTTTAAGAACTAGCTGGTCCTACGAGCAGTACTTC.

V usage is TRBV6-1 and J usage is TRBJ2-3; D is unresolved. Trimming left V 0 bases short and J 7 bases short, with 2 bases between. CDR1 and CDR2 from the germline V gene are MNHNS and SASEGT. This CDR3 comprises 11 residues. The DNA for the CDR3 is TGTGCCAGCAGTGAAGCCTATACGCAGTATTTT. It translates to CASSEAYTQYF.

This clone appeared a few times. The gene calls are TRBV15 and TRBJ2-3; D perhaps matches TRBD2 (6 bases). V gave up 0 bases and J gave up 0 bases, with 16 bases separating them. Germline V gene sequence: CDR1 LNHNV, CDR2 YYDKDF (reference sequence). The CDR3 runs 18 residues. The DNA of the CDR3 is TGTGCCACCAGCAGAGATCGTTTACCTAGCGAGAGCACAGATACGCAGTATTTT. Its translation is CATSRDRLPSESTDTQYF.

The gene calls are TRBV15 and TRBJ2-7; TRBD2 agrees at 7 bases. The CDR3 runs 13 residues. Trimming cost V 5 bases and J 3 bases; bases outside gene matches: 4. CDR1 is LNHNV, CDR2 YYDKDF, per germline (reference sequence). As DNA, the CDR3 is TGTGCCACCAGCCGTGGGGGGGACTACGAGCAGTACTTC. Protein: CATSRGGDYEQYF. Filled out from reference TRBV15 and TRBJ2-7, the complete variable domain reads DAMVIQNPRYQVTQFGKPVTLSCSQTLNHNVMYWYQQKSSQAPKLLFHYYDKDFNNEADTPDNFQSRRPNTSFCFLDIRSPGLGDTAMYLCATSRGGDYEQYFGPGTRLTVT.

This clone was detected only a few times. The chain joins TRBV30 to TRBJ2-1; 13 nucleotides match TRBD2. The length of the CDR3 is 15 residues. Germline-derived CDR1 and CDR2 are GTSNPN and SVGIG (reference sequence). V gave up 5 bases and J gave up 8 bases; unmatched junction bases: 9. The CDR3 spells CAWGRGLAGVYEQFF. Written as DNA, the CDR3 is TGTGCCTGGGGTAGAGGACTAGCGGGAGTATATGAGCAGTTCTTC.

In its sample, this clone was seen a few times. The V call is TRBV6-6, the J call TRBJ2-7, with no clear D. Looked up from germline, CDR1 is MNHNY and CDR2 is SVGAGI (reference sequence). Trimming removed 6 bases from V and 2 bases from J, with 5 bases in between. CDR3 length: 11 residues. The CDR3 nucleotides read TGTGCCAGCAGCTCCGCCTACGAGCAGTACTTC. Its protein is CASSSAYEQYF.

The chain is built from TRBV4-2 and TRBJ1-3, with D maybe TRBD1 (5 bases). Trimming took 5 bases from V and 4 from J, leaving 12 bases between them. The CDR3 extends over 14 amino acids. CDR1 and CDR2 (germline): LGHNA, YNFKEQ. The CDR3 region has the DNA TGTGCCAGCAGCAATACCGGGGGGGGAAACACCATATATTTT. Translation gives CASSNTGGGNTIYF.

DNA for the CDR3: TGCGCCAGTTCGCGGGAGGGAGATACGCAGTATTTT. This codes for CASSREGDTQYF. The rearrangement uses TRBV23-1 and TRBJ2-3, with TRBD2 matching 9 bases. TRBV23-1 is assigned to the ORF class and has an uncertain function. The CDR3 is 12 amino acids. The V segment lost 9 bases and the J segment 5 bases; nucleotides outside the gene matches: 3.

This chain uses TRBV6-4 with TRBJ2-1; TRBD1 matches at 7 bases. V shed 4 bases and J 5 bases; nucleotides not matched to a gene: 2. Germline lookup yields CDR1 MRHNA and CDR2 SNTAGT. The CDR3 is 13 residues long. CDR3 sequence: CASSGDSNNEQFF. CDR3 coding DNA: TGTGCCAGCAGTGGGGACAGCAACAATGAGCAGTTCTTC.

This sequence joins TRBV5-1 and TRBJ1-2, with TRBD1 matching over 7 bases. Per germline, CDR1 SGHRS and CDR2 YFSETQ. The CDR3 is 13 amino acids. V shed 2 bases, J shed 8 bases, and the junction held 6 bases outside the gene matches. Here the CDR3 reads CASSLEGAQGYTF. The CDR3 region has the DNA TGCGCCAGCAGCTTAGAGGGGGCACAAGGCTACACCTTC.

On this clone itself: The same CDR3 also results from other DNA sequences found in this sample. The chain has TRBV4-1 and TRBJ1-5; 7 bases are a match to TRBD1. Germline V gives CDR1 MGHRA, CDR2 YSYEKL. V lost 4 bases, J lost 2 bases, and 11 bases stayed unmatched. The CDR3 totals 17 residues. In DNA form, the CDR3 reads TGCGCCAGCAGCCTATTTCTCGACAGGGTTGGCAATCAGCCCCAGCATTTT. It translates to CASSLFLDRVGNQPQHF.

The chain carries TRBV6-1 and TRBJ2-5, with D perhaps matching TRBD1 (6 bases). Near its end, the DNA agrees better with TRBJ2-7, so the J call may be wrong. The CDR3 covers 16 residues. Germline V CDR1 and CDR2: MNHNS, SASEGT. The DNA for the CDR3 is TGTGCCAGCAGTGCACCTTTGACAGGTGGGAACGACGAGCAGTACTTC. This translates into CASSAPLTGGNDEQYF.

This clone came up a few times. The gene calls are TRBV18 and TRBJ2-3, with 9 bases aligning to TRBD2. Germline V gives CDR1 KGHSH, CDR2 LQKENI. J gave up 7 bases and V 0 bases, and 2 bases lay outside the gene matches. This CDR3 comprises 14 residues. For the CDR3, the DNA is TGTGCCAGCTCACCACCGGGACTAGCAAATACGCAGTATTTT. The encoded protein is CASSPPGLANTQYF. Using reference TRBV18 and TRBJ2-3 for the parts outside the CDR3, the full variable domain is NAGVMQNPRHLVRRRGQEARLRCSPMKGHSHVYWYRQLPEEGLKFMVYLQKENIIDESGMPKERFSAEFPKEGPSILRIQQVVRGDSAAYFCASSPPGLANTQYFGPGTRLTVL.

This rearrangement joins TRBV6-5 to TRBJ2-5, with D possibly TRBD1 on 5 matching bases. Germline-derived CDR1 and CDR2 are MNHEY and SVGAGI. CDR3 length: 13 residues. V lost 6 bases and J 2 bases, leaving 10 bases between the germline ends. The CDR3 loop reads CASRDNNQETQYF. CDR3 DNA sequence: TGTGCCAGCAGGGACAACAATCAAGAGACCCAGTACTTC.

The chain has TRBV9 and TRBJ1-3; 7 nucleotides align to TRBD1. Trimming at V came to 7 bases and at J to 3 bases, leaving 4 bases not matched to a gene. This CDR3 contains 13 residues. Germline-derived CDR1 and CDR2 are SGDLS and YYNGEE. The CDR3 nucleotides read TGTGCCAGCGGTCGGGACAGTGGAAACACCATATATTTT. Its translation: CASGRDSGNTIYF.

V usage is TRBV7-9 and J usage is TRBJ1-3, with D hard to call. The CDR3 consists of 16 residues. With 5 bases removed from V and 0 bases from J, the gap between germline ends came to 14 bases. In germline, CDR1 is SEHNR, CDR2 FQNEAQ (reference sequence). CDR3 residues: CASSPRVSPSGNTIYF. CDR3 DNA: TGTGCCAGCAGCCCTCGTGTCAGTCCCTCTGGAAACACCATATATTTT.

V and J are TRBV18 and TRBJ2-7; 8 nucleotides match TRBD1. Unmatched junction bases numbered 4, after V lost 3 bases and J lost 3 bases. The CDR3 is 14 residues long. Germline V gene data show CDR1 as KGHSH and CDR2 as LQKENI. The CDR3 DNA sequence: TGTGCCAGCTCACCTGGCGGACAGGGCTACGAGCAGTACTTC. Its translation is CASSPGGQGYEQYF.